This T cell receptor (beta chain) was identified in a study of blood T cells in healthy people across ages. The study's findings and limits: Unsorted PBMCs blocked a conclusive comparison of naive and antigen-experienced cells.

Each sample used at least 6.5 million PBMCs. The CDR3 covers 15 residues. The V gene end was trimmed by 2 bases and the J gene end by 5 bases; junction bases not matched to a gene: 7. The germline V gene encodes CDR1 DFQATT and CDR2 SNEGSKA (reference sequence). Then a second PCR, running about 6 to 11 cycles, was carried out with a sample-barcoded 5' primer and a J-beta primer mix. Each CDR3 protein gets one entry after TCRdb re-called the 5' RACE reads with MiXCR. The sample contains approximately 800,000 distinct CDR3 sequences, roughly 56% of which appear only once. A note on this clonotype: Antigen unknown.

Sequencing input: blood. The genes are TRBV20-1 and TRBJ2-5; 11 positions match TRBD1. The TCR sequence derives from a man aged 35 to 55 in good health. Here the CDR3 DNA reads TGCAGTGCTAGAACACCGGGACAGGGGGGGGAGACCCAGTACTTC. It translates to CSARTPGQGGETQYF.